This paragraph covers one T cell receptor (beta chain) sequence. Its antigen is currently unknown. The study, taken as a whole, reports: The larger cohort examined one V-J beta rearrangement, not whole repertoires. Tumor Tregs overlapped most with tumor, then blood, naive CD4+ cells. The TCR gene usage of tumor memory CD4+ T cells clustered together with blood and lymph node memory CD4+ cells and with lymph node naive CD4+ cells.

The CDR3 sequence is 15 residues long. Trimming took 3 bases from V and 2 from J; bases not matched to a gene: 4. Tregs were sorted as CD4+CD25+CD127-/low cells. TCRdb independently ran MiXCR on the 5' RACE reads; one entry per CDR3 protein. The sample holds some 10,000 distinct CDR3 sequences, approximately 17% seen once. The rearrangement links TRBV12-3 or TRBV12-4 to TRBJ2-3; 8 bases line up with TRBD2. The sequencing input was Tregs sorted from a lymph node. This receptor was taken from a female donor with breast cancer. CDR3 sequence: CASSFDGRVTDTQYF. CDR3 sequence (DNA): TGTGCCAGCAGTTTTGACGGGAGGGTCACAGATACGCAGTATTTT.